This TCR beta chain was identified in a study of blood T cell repertoires in COVID-19. Turning to the study itself: COVID-19 samples, acute and convalescent, were from the United States, Italy and Spain.

Recruits, aged roughly 18 to 90 years, lived in 24 US areas. Participant-given clinical history determined each cohort assignment. CDR1 and CDR2 from the germline V gene are SGHVS and FQNEAQ. V lost 6 bases and J 2 bases, leaving 13 bases between the germline ends. The CDR3 consists of 15 residues. Authors' processing steps: Reference gene primer amplification gave nucleated cell count estimates. Data came from immunoSEQ multiplex PCR; TCRdb stores just in-frame clones and leaves some out. That table gives V, J and clone size, and the DNA gave D and trimming. The data hold approximately 440,000 clones, with about nine tenths observed a single time.

The V call is TRBV7-8, the J call TRBJ2-2; possible D gene TRBD1, 7 bases. The sample comprised PBMCs or T cells enriched from blood (not recorded which). The clonotype comes from a woman aged 18-29 years who had recovered from COVID-19. The CDR3 loop reads CASSLQGTNTGELFF. CDR3 nucleotide sequence: TGTGCCAGCAGTCTACAGGGGACTAACACCGGGGAGCTGTTTTTT.